These 8 T cell receptor beta chains originate from one sample sequenced in a study of cytomegalovirus exposure and HLA in healthy donors. 13 Jbeta primers and 60 Vbeta primers were used for the PCR. The table came from immunoSEQ multiplex PCR; TCRdb's copy has only in-frame clones and leaves some out. This repertoire shows 140,000 or so clones, roughly 80% found once; its top ten account for roughly 4.5%. The material sequenced was PBMCs. The receptor set was obtained from a man aged 40-50 years in good health and CMV-seronegative.

This chain joins TRBV6-5 and TRBJ2-7; a weak D match, TRBD1 (6 bases). Germline values: CDR1 MNHEY, CDR2 SVGAGI. The CDR3 is made up of 13 amino acids. V was clipped by 2 bases and J by 9 bases, with 14 bases between them. The CDR3 reads CASSYGGGVGQYF. DNA for the CDR3: TGTGCCAGCAGTTACGGGGGCGGAGTGGGGCAGTACTTC.

The rearrangement joins TRBV11-2 to TRBJ1-5; 7 nucleotides align to TRBD1. The CDR3 totals 14 residues. V lost 5 bases, J lost 6 bases, and 7 bases stayed unmatched. In germline, CDR1 is SGHAT, CDR2 FQNNGV. The CDR3 DNA sequence: TGTGCCAGCAGCCGCCCCGGGACAGCTCAGCCCCAGCATTTT. Its translation is CASSRPGTAQPQHF.

The genes are TRBV2 and TRBJ2-3; TRBD2 matches 9 bases. Germline CDR1 reads SNHLY; CDR2 reads FYNNEI. CDR3 size: 15 residues. The ends lost 4 bases at V and 3 bases at J; junction bases unmatched: 5. CDR3 DNA sequence: TGTGCCAGCAGTGCGGAGCGGGGGGCTACAGATACGCAGTATTTT. Translating gives CASSAERGATDTQYF.

Points on this clone: Its ends do not fully match the called genes, so a read error is possible. The chain uses TRBV7-7 and TRBJ2-5; tentatively, D is TRBD2 (6 bases). The CDR3 runs 14 residues. The V gene's germline CDR1 is SSHAT and CDR2 FNYEAQ (reference sequence). The CDR3 DNA reads TGTGCTAGCAGCTTAGCGGTCAGGCAAGAGACCCAGTACTTC. Translating gives CASSLAVRQETQYF.

This clone was seen a few times. This chain links TRBV6-5 with TRBJ1-4, with 7 bases fitting TRBD1. CDR3 length: 15 amino acids. Germline V CDR1 and CDR2: MNHEY, SVGAGI. V was pared by 6 bases and J by 4 bases, with 8 bases of the junction left unmatched. The CDR3 sequence is CASRLYRGSNEKLFF. As DNA, the CDR3 is TGTGCCAGCAGGCTTTACAGGGGTAGTAATGAAAAACTGTTTTTT.

The CDR3: CASSLGGSGANVLTF. The CDR3 DNA reads as TGTGCCAGCAGTTTAGGAGGCTCTGGGGCCAACGTCCTGACTTTC. The chain employs TRBV28 and TRBJ2-6; D may be TRBD2 (5 bases). Trimming removed 2 bases from V and 0 bases from J, with 5 bases in between. CDR3 length equals 15 residues. Germline V lookup: CDR1 MDHEN, CDR2 SYDVKM. The whole variable domain, filled in from reference TRBV28 and TRBJ2-6, reads DVKVTQSSRYLVKRTGEKVFLECVQDMDHENMFWYRQDPGLGLRLIYFSYDVKMKEKGDIPEGYSVSREKKERFSLILESASTNQTSMYLCASSLGGSGANVLTFGAGSRLTVL.

This clone was recorded at least ten times. The chain uses TRBV5-6 and TRBJ1-1; 7 positions match TRBD1. V lost 9 bases, J lost 1 base, and 9 bases stayed unmatched. This CDR3 is 14 amino acids long. The germline V gene encodes CDR1 SGHDT and CDR2 YYEEEE. In nucleotides, the CDR3 is TGTGCCACCAACCTACAGGGGAGGAACACTGAAGCTTTCTTT. It is translated as CATNLQGRNTEAFF.

V and J are TRBV6-6 and TRBJ1-5; 12 bases agree with TRBD1. The germline V gene has CDR1 MNHNY and CDR2 SVGAGI (reference sequence). The CDR3 is 15 amino acids. J lost 6 bases, V lost 5 bases, and 5 bases had no gene match. CDR3 nucleotides: TGTGCCAGCAGTAGGGACAGGGGGCCGGGTCAGCCCCAGCATTTT. Translating it yields CASSRDRGPGQPQHF.